This TCR beta chain was observed in a study of vaccination and CD4 T cells after COVID-19. The Oncomine TCR Beta short-read assay sequenced DNA from cultured CD4+ T cells. From cultured CD4+ T cells, genomic DNA was extracted. TCRdb called the PCR reads again in MiXCR, with one record for every CDR3 protein. This table holds 20,000 to 25,000 distinct CDR3 sequences, around 42% found once. Germline loops: CDR1 SGHNT, CDR2 YYREEE (reference sequence). The CDR3 length is 15 residues. The J segment lost 4 bases and the V segment lost 4 bases, leaving 10 bases of the junction unmatched. The treatment: roughly 11-day PBMC culture with coronavirus spike peptide pools or control peptides (ViraFEST assay). Any prior SARS-CoV-2 infection was absent in healthy vaccine recipients, as negative nucleocapsid antibodies before and after vaccination showed. With respect to this clonotype: The antigen is not known.

This sequence joins TRBV5-4 and TRBJ1-1, with 7 bases fitting TRBD1. The sequence was collected from a human donor who received a COVID-19 vaccine. The source was CD4+ T cells from blood, cultured in vitro, collected before SARS-CoV-2 vaccination. The CDR3 DNA sequence: TGTGCCAGCAGCCGCCAGACAGGGAGGAGCACTGAAGCTTTCTTT. It specifies CASSRQTGRSTEAFF. The full variable domain, with the rest looked up from reference TRBV5-4 and TRBJ1-1, is ETGVTQSPTHLIKTRGQQVTLRCSSQSGHNTVSWYQQALGQGPQFIFQYYREEENGRGNFPPRFSGLQFPNYSSELNVNALELDDSALYLCASSRQTGRSTEAFFGQGTRLTVV.